The clone carrying this TCR beta chain came up once. Drawing of blood for sampling happened at baseline, at cycle 4 day 1, and at cycle 7 day 1. The protocol was immunoSEQ multiplex PCR, while the TCRdb copy is restricted to in-frame clones and leaves out a portion. The sample shows some 83,000 clones, about four fifths of them seen only once. The V gene's germline CDR1 is SGHTA and CDR2 FQGNSA. The CDR3 extends over 14 amino acids. The germline V and J ends were trimmed by 2 bases and 6 bases, with 13 bases remaining between them. The source of the sample is a study of OX40 agonist ivuxolimab in advanced cancers.

The sequence was collected from an adult with an advanced solid tumor such as melanoma, head and neck, liver or kidney cancer. This specimen was CD4+ or CD8+ T cells sorted from blood, taken in a trial of the OX40 agonist ivuxolimab. The chain combines TRBV7-2 with TRBJ1-1, with D perhaps matching TRBD1 (5 bases). This chain's CDR3 is CASSLIFGAPEAFF. The CDR3 nucleotides are TGTGCCAGCAGCTTAATTTTCGGGGCCCCTGAAGCTTTCTTT.